The next 29 T cell receptor beta chains were all read from a single sample in a study of cytomegalovirus exposure and HLA in healthy donors. PCR was performed using 60 Vbeta and 13 Jbeta primers. Profiling relied on immunoSEQ multiplex PCR, and the TCRdb table lists in-frame clones only, not all of them. The sample carries about 130,000 clones, roughly 80% recorded once. Sequenced sample: PBMCs. These receptors all come from a male donor in good health and CMV-seronegative.

This chain uses TRBV7-9 with TRBJ2-1; D gene ambiguous. The CDR3 spans 12 residues. V lost 6 bases and J 7 bases, leaving 10 bases between the germline ends. CDR1 and CDR2 from the germline V gene are SEHNR and FQNEAQ (reference sequence). CDR3 region: CASRLALNEQFF. The CDR3 DNA reads TGTGCCAGCAGGTTGGCATTGAATGAGCAGTTCTTC. The full variable domain, its missing parts supplied by reference TRBV7-9 and TRBJ2-1, is DTGVSQNPRHKITKRGQNVTFRCDPISEHNRLYWYRQTLGQGPEFLTYFQNEAQLEKSRLLSDRFSAERPKGSFSTLEIQRTEQGDSAMYLCASRLALNEQFFGPGTRLTVL.

CDR3 region: CASTLNRDRGRNQPQHF. Written as DNA, the CDR3 is TGTGCCAGTACCCTTAACCGGGACAGGGGGCGAAATCAGCCCCAGCATTTT. The chain carries TRBV19 and TRBJ1-5, with TRBD1 matching over 12 bases. CDR1 is LNHDA, CDR2 SQIVND, per germline (reference sequence). The length of the CDR3 is 17 residues. Losses at the gene ends were 7 bases for V and 4 bases for J; bases not matched to a gene: 11. Full variable domain (rest looked up from reference TRBV19 and TRBJ1-5): DGGITQSPKYLFRKEGQNVTLSCEQNLNHDAMYWYRQDPGQGLRLIYYSQIVNDFQKGDIAEGYSVSREKKESFPLTVTSAQKNPTAFYLCASTLNRDRGRNQPQHFGDGTRLSIL.

Comments on this clone: The junction departs from germline at one end; a sequencing error may be responsible. The chain links TRBV2 to TRBJ2-4, with D perhaps matching TRBD2 (5 bases). The CDR3 length is 15 residues. Per germline, CDR1 SNHLY and CDR2 FYNNEI. The CDR3 region is CASRRGKGAKNSQYF. CDR3 DNA: TGTGCCAGCCGCCGGGGAAAGGGAGCCAAAAACAGTCAGTACTTC.

This chain joins TRBV7-2 and TRBJ1-2; no definite D call. The CDR3 has 14 residues. Germline V gene data show CDR1 as SGHTA and CDR2 as FQGNSA. V gave up 4 bases and J gave up 8 bases, with 17 bases separating them. CDR3 loop: CASSSAVGTWGYTF. In DNA, the CDR3 is TGTGCCAGCAGCTCAGCAGTGGGCACTTGGGGCTACACCTTC. The full variable domain, completed using reference TRBV7-2 and TRBJ1-2, is GAGVSQSPSNKVTEKGKDVELRCDPISGHTALYWYRQSLGQGLEFLIYFQGNSAPDKSGLPSDRFSAERTGGSVSTLTIQRTQQEDSAVYLCASSSAVGTWGYTFGSGTRLTVV.

The chain employs TRBV9 and TRBJ1-3, with 7 bases fitting TRBD1. The germline V gene encodes CDR1 SGDLS and CDR2 YYNGEE. V lost 4 bases, J lost 0 bases, and 7 bases stayed unmatched. The CDR3 runs to 16 residues. CDR3: CASSLGTAHSGNTIYF. Here the CDR3 DNA reads TGTGCCAGCAGCCTCGGGACAGCTCACTCTGGAAACACCATATATTTT.

The V gene is TRBV7-8, the J gene TRBJ2-1; 13 nucleotides align to TRBD2. Germline values: CDR1 SGHVS, CDR2 FQNEAQ. The CDR3 is 17 amino acids. V gave up 6 bases and J gave up 9 bases; unmatched junction bases: 14. CDR3 in amino acids: CASSPQQLAGGLAEQFF. The DNA for the CDR3 is TGTGCCAGCAGTCCACAGCAACTAGCGGGGGGGCTGGCTGAGCAGTTCTTC.

The chain carries TRBV5-1 and TRBJ2-3; 9 bases map to TRBD1. The CDR3 consists of 15 residues. Germline lookup yields CDR1 SGHRS and CDR2 YFSETQ. Trimming removed 4 bases from V and 1 base from J; junction bases left unmatched: 4. CDR3 region: CASSQTGGGTDTQYF. CDR3 DNA sequence: TGCGCCAGCAGCCAGACAGGGGGTGGCACAGATACGCAGTATTTT.

The chain employs TRBV30 and TRBJ2-3; D is possibly TRBD2 (6 bases). Trimming left V 2 bases short and J 9 bases short, with 18 bases between. CDR1 is GTSNPN and CDR2 is SVGIG in the germline V gene (reference sequence). The CDR3 runs to 14 residues. For the CDR3, the DNA is TGTGCCTGGAGTCGGGACTCCGGTTGGGGAACGCAGTATTTT. It translates to CAWSRDSGWGTQYF. Complete variable domain (other parts from reference TRBV30 and TRBJ2-3): SQTIHQWPATLVQPVGSPLSLECTVEGTSNPNLYWYRQAAGRGLQLLFYSVGIGQISSEVPQNLSASRPQDRQFILSSKKLLLSDSGFYLCAWSRDSGWGTQYFGPGTRLTVL.

Remarks on this clone: At one of its ends the junction is not consistent with the germline gene, which may arise from a read error. J is TRBJ2-2 and V is TRBV18; possibly TRBD2 for D (6 bases). This CDR3 has 18 residues. Germline assignment: CDR1 KGHSH and CDR2 LQKENI. The CDR3 sequence: CASSPQLVQTTGAGGLFF. Written as DNA, the CDR3 is TGTGCCAGCTCACCACAACTAGTACAAACGACGGGTGCCGGGGGGCTGTTTTTT.

The chain couples TRBV7-9 to TRBJ1-4; 8 bases fit TRBD1. V lost 5 bases and J lost 8; bases outside the gene matches: 4. Per the germline V gene, CDR1 is SEHNR and CDR2 is FQNEAQ (reference sequence). CDR3 length equals 13 residues. The CDR3 loop is CASSRTGTEKLFF. The CDR3 region has the DNA TGTGCCAGCAGCCGGACAGGGACCGAAAAACTGTTTTTT.

This chain connects TRBV10-3 to TRBJ1-1, with a weak D call TRBD1 (5 bases). The germline gives CDR1 ENHRY, CDR2 SYGVKD. The CDR3 length is 14 residues. Trimming shortened V by 6 bases and J by 8 bases, and 19 bases separated the two germline ends. DNA of the CDR3: TGTGCCATCAGGCCGGACACTAAACGGATGGAAGCTTTCTTT. Its translation: CAIRPDTKRMEAFF.

This chain uses TRBV9 with TRBJ1-2; no definite D call. V dropped 2 bases and J dropped 2 bases, with 13 bases sitting between them. Germline lookup yields CDR1 SGDLS and CDR2 YYNGEE. This CDR3 has 15 residues. The CDR3 here is CASSVLAARNYGYTF. The DNA for the CDR3 is TGTGCCAGCAGCGTTTTAGCGGCGAGGAACTATGGCTACACCTTC.

The chain carries TRBV7-9 and TRBJ2-1, with a weak D call TRBD2 (5 bases). The CDR3 has 16 residues. The V gene's germline CDR1 is SEHNR and CDR2 FQNEAQ (reference sequence). V lost 1 base, J lost 7 bases, and 17 bases lay in between. The CDR3 bases are TGTGCCAGCAGCTTAGTAGAGTGGGAGTCCCCTAATGAGCAGTTCTTC. Protein sequence: CASSLVEWESPNEQFF.

The CDR3 loop is CAWAGGNSEKLFF. CDR3 DNA: TGTGCCTGGGCGGGGGGGAATAGCGAAAAACTGTTTTTT. The gene calls are TRBV30 and TRBJ1-4; D possibly corresponds to TRBD1 (5 bases). The germline gives CDR1 GTSNPN, CDR2 SVGIG (reference sequence). CDR3 length equals 13 residues. The ends were cut back, 5 bases at V and 8 bases at J, with 15 bases in the middle.

This chain connects TRBV5-4 to TRBJ1-3; no firm D call. CDR1 SGHNT and CDR2 YYREEE come from the germline V gene (reference sequence). The CDR3 totals 14 residues. Trimming pared 4 bases from V and 4 bases from J, leaving 12 bases between. This CDR3 reads CASSTGGYGNTIYF. The CDR3 nucleotides read TGTGCCAGCAGCACTGGAGGGTACGGAAACACCATATATTTT.

The CDR3 region is CASGLRLAGGPGLYEQFF. CDR3 coding DNA: TGTGCCAGCGGGTTAAGACTAGCGGGGGGGCCTGGTTTGTATGAGCAGTTCTTC. This chain uses TRBV9 with TRBJ2-1, with 14 nucleotides matching TRBD2. Germline loops: CDR1 SGDLS, CDR2 YYNGEE. V shed 7 bases, J shed 8 bases, and the junction held 17 bases outside the gene matches. The CDR3 contains 18 residues.

V and J are TRBV30 and TRBJ2-1, with a weak D call TRBD2 (6 bases). Looked up from germline, CDR1 is GTSNPN and CDR2 is SVGIG (reference sequence). CDR3 length equals 15 residues. V was cut by 3 bases and J by 0 bases, with 12 bases left in between. The CDR3 is CAWRDRENSYNEQFF. The CDR3 DNA sequence: TGTGCCTGGAGAGACCGGGAGAACTCCTACAATGAGCAGTTCTTC.

This clone was counted a single time. The V gene is TRBV19, the J gene TRBJ2-3, with D unclear. With 4 bases removed from V and 4 bases from J, the gap between germline ends came to 9 bases. Germline V gene sequence: CDR1 LNHDA, CDR2 SQIVND (reference sequence). This CDR3 has 13 residues. The DNA of the CDR3 is TGTGCCAGTAGTACCGACTGGTCAGATACGCAGTATTTT. Translated, it gives CASSTDWSDTQYF.

The J gene is TRBJ1-1, the V gene TRBV14; D uncertain. The CDR3 loop spans 15 amino acids. Trimming took off 0 bases at V and 1 base at J, with 9 bases between the two ends. The germline V gene encodes CDR1 SGHDN and CDR2 FVKESK. Here the CDR3 DNA reads TGTGCCAGCAGCCAAGATCTGGCAGGGAACACTGAAGCTTTCTTT. Protein: CASSQDLAGNTEAFF.

The chain carries TRBV5-1 and TRBJ2-3; D is unresolved. Trimming removed 4 bases at V and 4 bases at J, with 7 bases between. Germline CDR1 and CDR2: SGHRS and YFSETQ. The CDR3 has 12 amino acids. Written as DNA, the CDR3 is TGCGCCAGCAGCCTGCTAGCAGATACGCAGTATTTT. Translating it yields CASSLLADTQYF.

The V call is TRBV4-3, the J call TRBJ2-3, with 7 bases aligning to TRBD1. Germline V gene sequence: CDR1 LGHNA, CDR2 YSLEER. The V and J ends lost 0 bases and 9 bases, in that order; junction bases with no gene match: 3. The CDR3 is 13 amino acids. The CDR3 reads CASSQDLQGTQYF. CDR3 coding DNA: TGCGCCAGCAGCCAAGATCTACAGGGGACGCAGTATTTT.

The CDR3 region has the DNA TGCGCCAGCAGCTGGGGGGGCAGTGAAGGAGAGACCCAGTACTTC. It translates to CASSWGGSEGETQYF. J is TRBJ2-5 and V is TRBV5-1, with a possible D match to TRBD2 (7 bases). The length of the CDR3 is 15 residues. CDR1 is SGHRS, CDR2 YFSETQ, per germline. V was pared by 3 bases and J by 4 bases, with 16 bases between.

This CDR3 is CASTFDSAVNSPLHF. The CDR3, as DNA: TGTGCCAGCACCTTTGACAGCGCCGTGAATTCACCCCTCCACTTT. The chain uses TRBV6-4 and TRBJ1-6; D is perhaps TRBD1 (5 bases). Trimming took off 7 bases at V and 7 bases at J, with 17 bases between the two ends. The CDR3 consists of 15 residues. Per germline, CDR1 MRHNA and CDR2 SNTAGT.

On this clone: The junction departs from germline at one end; a sequencing error may be responsible. V usage is TRBV6-6 and J usage is TRBJ1-2; perhaps TRBD1 as D (5 bases). Germline V CDR1 and CDR2: MNHNY, SVGAGI (reference sequence). The CDR3 extends over 15 amino acids. CDR3 region: CASTYTSGDDYGYTF. CDR3 nucleotide sequence: TGTGCCAGCACTTACACTTCGGGGGATGACTATGGCTACACCTTC.

This chain links TRBV28 with TRBJ1-6, with no clear D. This CDR3 spans 19 amino acids. The germline V gene has CDR1 MDHEN and CDR2 SYDVKM. The V gene lost 5 bases and the J gene lost 5 bases, with 25 bases spanning the gap. For the CDR3, the DNA is TGTGCCAGCAGTCTCTATTGGGCGGAGGAAGACAAGGATAATTCACCCCTCCACTTT. Its translation is CASSLYWAEEDKDNSPLHF.

The V call is TRBV5-8, the J call TRBJ2-3; 8 bases are a match to TRBD1. J gave up 2 bases and V 5 bases, and 7 bases lay outside the gene matches. The CDR3 runs 15 residues. CDR1 is SGHTS and CDR2 is YDEGEE in the germline V gene. Written as DNA, the CDR3 is TGTGCCAGCAGACGGGGACAGGTAGACACAGATACGCAGTATTTT. Amino acid sequence: CASRRGQVDTDTQYF.

This chain joins TRBV11-2 and TRBJ2-1, with 13 bases identical to TRBD2. Germline lookup yields CDR1 SGHAT and CDR2 FQNNGV. The V gene end was trimmed by 0 bases and the J gene end by 8 bases; junction bases not matched to a gene: 7. The CDR3 consists of 17 residues. CDR3 region: CASSLDITSGGDDEQFF. CDR3 nucleotides: TGTGCCAGCAGCTTAGATATCACTAGCGGGGGGGATGATGAGCAGTTCTTC.

The chain uses TRBV28 and TRBJ2-5, with D possibly matching TRBD1 (6 bases). The germline V gene has CDR1 MDHEN and CDR2 SYDVKM. CDR3 size: 13 residues. V was cut by 5 bases and J by 5 bases, with 12 bases left in between. In nucleotides, the CDR3 is TGTGCCAGCAGTGGACAGCTACAGGAGACCCAGTACTTC. Amino acids: CASSGQLQETQYF.

V and J are TRBV11-2 and TRBJ1-1; 7 nucleotides align to TRBD1. Germline V gives CDR1 SGHAT, CDR2 FQNNGV. V lost 5 bases, J lost 7 bases, and 7 bases stayed unmatched. The CDR3 covers 13 residues. This chain's CDR3 is CASSMTTGVEAFF. The CDR3 DNA sequence: TGTGCCAGCAGCATGACAACAGGGGTTGAAGCTTTCTTT.